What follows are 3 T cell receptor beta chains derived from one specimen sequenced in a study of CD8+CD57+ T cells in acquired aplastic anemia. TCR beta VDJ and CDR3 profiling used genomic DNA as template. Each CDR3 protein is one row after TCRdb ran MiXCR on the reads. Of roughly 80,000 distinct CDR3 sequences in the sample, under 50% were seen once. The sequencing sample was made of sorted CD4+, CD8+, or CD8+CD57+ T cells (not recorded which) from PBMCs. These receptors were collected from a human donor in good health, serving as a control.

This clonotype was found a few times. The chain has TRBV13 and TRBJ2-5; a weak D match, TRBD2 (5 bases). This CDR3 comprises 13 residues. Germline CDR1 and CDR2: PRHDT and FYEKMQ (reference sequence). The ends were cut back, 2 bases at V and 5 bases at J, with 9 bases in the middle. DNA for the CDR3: TGTGCCAGCAGCTTAATAAGCGGCGAGACCCAGTACTTC. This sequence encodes CASSLISGETQYF.

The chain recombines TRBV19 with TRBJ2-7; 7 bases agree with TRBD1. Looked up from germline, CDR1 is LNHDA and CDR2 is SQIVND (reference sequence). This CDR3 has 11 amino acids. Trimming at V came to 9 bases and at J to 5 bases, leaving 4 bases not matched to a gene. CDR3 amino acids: CARTGDHEQYF. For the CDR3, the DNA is TGTGCCAGAACAGGGGACCACGAGCAGTACTTC. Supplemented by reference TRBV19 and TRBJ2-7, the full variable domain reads DGGITQSPKYLFRKEGQNVTLSCEQNLNHDAMYWYRQDPGQGLRLIYYSQIVNDFQKGDIAEGYSVSREKKESFPLTVTSAQKNPTAFYLCARTGDHEQYFGPGTRLTVT.

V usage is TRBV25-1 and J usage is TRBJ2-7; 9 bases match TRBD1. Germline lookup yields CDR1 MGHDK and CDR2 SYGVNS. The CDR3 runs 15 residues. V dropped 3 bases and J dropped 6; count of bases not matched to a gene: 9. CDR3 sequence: CASSEYGTGLFEQYF. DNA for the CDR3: TGTGCCAGCAGTGAGTACGGGACAGGGCTGTTCGAGCAGTACTTC.